The TCR beta chain described here comes from a study of Graves' ophthalmopathy and Graves' hyperthyroidism. About the research overall: Stable hyperthyroid donors showed no ophthalmopathy during 18 months follow-up. Study observations and caveats: A model built from 13 signatures distinguished ophthalmopathy from stable hyperthyroidism with about 86% sensitivity and about 80% specificity. Most thyroid-expanded clonotypes exceeding 0.001 frequency were also found in blood.

This CDR3 spans 17 amino acids. The V end lost 0 bases, the J end lost 0 bases, and 14 bases lay between the germline ends. Germline assignment: CDR1 LNHDA and CDR2 SQIVND (reference sequence). This clonotype showed up many times. The antigen remains unidentified. Using RNA transcripts, the TCR beta CDR3 regions were amplified. The library came from an HTBI-primed first-round RT-PCR and a second-round multiplex PCR. Via MiXCR, TCRdb re-called the multiplex PCR reads, giving one row per CDR3 protein. The sample carries over a million distinct CDR3 sequences, about 36% recorded once. The authors diagnosed from clinical symptoms, serum thyroxine, TRAb, thyroid ultrasound and orbital computed tomography.

The chain has TRBV19 and TRBJ1-2; perhaps TRBD1 as D (6 bases). The receptor was isolated from an adult man with Graves' hyperthyroidism. Sequencing was done on a sample of peripheral blood or thyroid tissue (not recorded which). CDR3 protein: CASSIDVPTGANYGYTF. The DNA for the CDR3 is TGTGCCAGTAGTATAGATGTCCCGACAGGCGCTAACTATGGCTACACCTTC.